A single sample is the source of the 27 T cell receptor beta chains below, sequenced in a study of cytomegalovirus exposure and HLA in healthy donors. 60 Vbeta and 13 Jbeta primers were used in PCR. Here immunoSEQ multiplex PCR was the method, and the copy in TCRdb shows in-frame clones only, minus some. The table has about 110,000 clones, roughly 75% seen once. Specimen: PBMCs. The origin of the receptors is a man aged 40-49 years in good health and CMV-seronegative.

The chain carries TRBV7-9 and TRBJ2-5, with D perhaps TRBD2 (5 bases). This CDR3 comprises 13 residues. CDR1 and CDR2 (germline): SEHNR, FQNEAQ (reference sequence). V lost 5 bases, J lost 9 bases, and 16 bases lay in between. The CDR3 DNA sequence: TGTGCCAGCAGCCCTTTAGCTGAAGCGGCCCAGTACTTC. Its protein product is CASSPLAEAAQYF.

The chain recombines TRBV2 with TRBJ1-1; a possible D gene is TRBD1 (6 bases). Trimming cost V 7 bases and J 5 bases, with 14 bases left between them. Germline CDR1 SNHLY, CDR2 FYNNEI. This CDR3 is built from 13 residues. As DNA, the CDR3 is TGTGCCAGCACAGGGGTTAGTGTTACTGAAGCTTTCTTT. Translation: CASTGVSVTEAFF. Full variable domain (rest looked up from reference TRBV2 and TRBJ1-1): EPEVTQTPSHQVTQMGQEVILRCVPISNHLYFYWYRQILGQKVEFLVSFYNNEISEKSEIFDDQFSVERPDGSNFTLKIRSTKLEDSAMYFCASTGVSVTEAFFGQGTRLTVV.

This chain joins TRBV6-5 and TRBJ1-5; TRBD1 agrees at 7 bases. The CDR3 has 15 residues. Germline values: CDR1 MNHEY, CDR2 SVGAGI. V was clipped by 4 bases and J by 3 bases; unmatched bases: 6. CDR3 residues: CASSSGQVDNQPQHF. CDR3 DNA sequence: TGTGCCAGCAGTTCTGGACAGGTGGACAATCAGCCCCAGCATTTT.

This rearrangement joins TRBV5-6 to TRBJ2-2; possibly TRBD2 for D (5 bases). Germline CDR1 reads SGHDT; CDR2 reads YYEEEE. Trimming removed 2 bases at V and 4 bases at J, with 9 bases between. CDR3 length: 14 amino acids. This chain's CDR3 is CASSFPGITGELFF. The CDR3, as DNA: TGTGCCAGCAGCTTCCCGGGGATCACCGGGGAGCTGTTTTTT.

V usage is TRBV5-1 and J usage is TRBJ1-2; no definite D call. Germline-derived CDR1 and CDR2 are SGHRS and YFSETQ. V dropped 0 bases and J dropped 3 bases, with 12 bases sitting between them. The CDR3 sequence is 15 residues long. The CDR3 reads CASSLGGSGDYGYTF. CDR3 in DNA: TGCGCCAGCAGCTTGGGAGGGTCTGGAGACTATGGCTACACCTTC. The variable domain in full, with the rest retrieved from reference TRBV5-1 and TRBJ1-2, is KAGVTQTPRYLIKTRGQQVTLSCSPISGHRSVSWYQQTPGQGLQFLFEYFSETQRNKGNFPGRFSGRQFSNSRSEMNVSTLELGDSALYLCASSLGGSGDYGYTFGSGTRLTVV.

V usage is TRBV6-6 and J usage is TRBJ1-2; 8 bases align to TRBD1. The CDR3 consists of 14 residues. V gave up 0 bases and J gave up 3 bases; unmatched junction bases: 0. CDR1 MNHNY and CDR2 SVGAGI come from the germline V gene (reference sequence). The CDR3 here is CASSYSGQDYGYTF. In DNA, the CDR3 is TGTGCCAGCAGTTACTCGGGACAGGACTATGGCTACACCTTC.

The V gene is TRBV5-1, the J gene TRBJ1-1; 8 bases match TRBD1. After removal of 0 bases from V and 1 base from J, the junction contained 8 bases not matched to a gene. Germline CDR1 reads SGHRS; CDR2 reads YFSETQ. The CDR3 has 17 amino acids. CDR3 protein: CASSLVSQGATNTEAFF. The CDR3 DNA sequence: TGCGCCAGCAGCTTGGTTTCGCAGGGGGCTACGAACACTGAAGCTTTCTTT.

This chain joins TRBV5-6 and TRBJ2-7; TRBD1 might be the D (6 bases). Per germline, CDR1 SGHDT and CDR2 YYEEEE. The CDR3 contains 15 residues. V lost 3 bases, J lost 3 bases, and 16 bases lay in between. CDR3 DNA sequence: TGTGCCAGCAGCTCAGAAACTACAGGGCTCTACGAGCAGTACTTC. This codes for CASSSETTGLYEQYF.

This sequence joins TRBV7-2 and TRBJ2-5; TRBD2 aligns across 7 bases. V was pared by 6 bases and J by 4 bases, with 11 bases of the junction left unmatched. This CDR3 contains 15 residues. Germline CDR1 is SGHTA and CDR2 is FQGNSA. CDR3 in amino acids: CASSRGGLIRETQYF. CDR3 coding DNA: TGTGCCAGCAGTCGCGGGGGATTAATTAGAGAGACCCAGTACTTC.

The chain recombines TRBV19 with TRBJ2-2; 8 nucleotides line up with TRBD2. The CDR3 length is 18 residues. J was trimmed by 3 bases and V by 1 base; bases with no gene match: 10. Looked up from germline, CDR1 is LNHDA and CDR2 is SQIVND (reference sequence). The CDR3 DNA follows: TGTGCCAGTAGTATAGGACTCGGGGGGGGGCCTCACACCGGGGAGCTGTTTTTT. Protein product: CASSIGLGGGPHTGELFF.

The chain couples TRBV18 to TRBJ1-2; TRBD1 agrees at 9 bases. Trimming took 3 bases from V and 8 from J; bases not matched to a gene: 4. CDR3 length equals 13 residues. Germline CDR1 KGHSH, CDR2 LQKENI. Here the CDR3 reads CASSPDRGKGYTF. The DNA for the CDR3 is TGTGCCAGCTCACCCGACAGGGGGAAAGGCTACACCTTC.

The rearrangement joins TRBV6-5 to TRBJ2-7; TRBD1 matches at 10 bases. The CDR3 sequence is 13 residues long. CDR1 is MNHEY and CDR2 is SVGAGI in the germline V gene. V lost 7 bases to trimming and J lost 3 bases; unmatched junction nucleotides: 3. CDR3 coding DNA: TGTGCCAGCAAGGGACAGGGGAGCTACGAGCAGTACTTC. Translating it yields CASKGQGSYEQYF.

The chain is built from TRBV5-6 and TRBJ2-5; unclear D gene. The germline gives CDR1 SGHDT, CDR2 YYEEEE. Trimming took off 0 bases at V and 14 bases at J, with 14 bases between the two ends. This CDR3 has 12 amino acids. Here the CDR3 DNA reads TGTGCCAGCAGCTTGGGTGGAGACCGCCTCTACTTC. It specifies CASSLGGDRLYF.

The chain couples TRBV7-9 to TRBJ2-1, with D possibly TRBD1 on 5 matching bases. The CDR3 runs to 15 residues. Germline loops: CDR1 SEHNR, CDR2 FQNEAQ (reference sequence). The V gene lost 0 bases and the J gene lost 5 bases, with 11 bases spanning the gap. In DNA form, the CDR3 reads TGTGCCAGCAGCTTAGCGGTAGGGGAAAACAATGAGCAGTTCTTC. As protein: CASSLAVGENNEQFF. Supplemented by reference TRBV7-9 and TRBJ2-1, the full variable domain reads DTGVSQNPRHKITKRGQNVTFRCDPISEHNRLYWYRQTLGQGPEFLTYFQNEAQLEKSRLLSDRFSAERPKGSFSTLEIQRTEQGDSAMYLCASSLAVGENNEQFFGPGTRLTVL.

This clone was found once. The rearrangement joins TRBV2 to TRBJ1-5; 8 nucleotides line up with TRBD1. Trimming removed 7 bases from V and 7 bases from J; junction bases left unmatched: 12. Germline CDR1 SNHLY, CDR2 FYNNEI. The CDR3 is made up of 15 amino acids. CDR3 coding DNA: TGTGCCAGCAAAGTGGACAGGGCATCGGTACAGCCCCAGCATTTT. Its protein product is CASKVDRASVQPQHF.

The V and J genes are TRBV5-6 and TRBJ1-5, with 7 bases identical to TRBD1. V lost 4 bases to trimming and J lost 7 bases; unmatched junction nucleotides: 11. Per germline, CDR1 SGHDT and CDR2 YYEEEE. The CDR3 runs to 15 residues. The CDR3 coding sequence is TGTGCCAGCAGCACGCGAGGCCAGGGGGTCCAGCCCCAGCATTTT. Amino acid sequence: CASSTRGQGVQPQHF.

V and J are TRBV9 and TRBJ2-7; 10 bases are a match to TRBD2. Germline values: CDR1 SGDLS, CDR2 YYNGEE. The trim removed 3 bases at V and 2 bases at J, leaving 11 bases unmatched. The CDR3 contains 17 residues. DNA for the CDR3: TGTGCCAGCAGCGCCAGTCTTTCAGCGGGGGGGGCCTACGAGCAGTACTTC. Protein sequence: CASSASLSAGGAYEQYF.

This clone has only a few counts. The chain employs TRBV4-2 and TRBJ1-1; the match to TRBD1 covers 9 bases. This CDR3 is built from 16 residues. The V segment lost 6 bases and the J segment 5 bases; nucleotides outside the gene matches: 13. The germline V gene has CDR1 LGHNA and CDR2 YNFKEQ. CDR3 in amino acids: CASSQGRGQGETEAFF. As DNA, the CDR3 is TGTGCCAGCAGTCAGGGGAGGGGACAGGGAGAAACTGAAGCTTTCTTT.

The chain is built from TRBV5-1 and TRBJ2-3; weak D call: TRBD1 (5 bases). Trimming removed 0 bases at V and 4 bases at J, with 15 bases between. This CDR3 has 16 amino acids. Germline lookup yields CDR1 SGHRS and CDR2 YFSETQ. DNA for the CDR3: TGCGCCAGCAGCTTGGCGTCAGGGATGGGTGCAGATACGCAGTATTTT. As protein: CASSLASGMGADTQYF.

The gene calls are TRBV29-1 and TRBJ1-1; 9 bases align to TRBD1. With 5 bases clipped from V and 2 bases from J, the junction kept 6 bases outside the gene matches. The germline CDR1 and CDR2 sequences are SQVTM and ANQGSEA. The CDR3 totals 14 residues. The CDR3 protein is CSVRQQGANTEAFF. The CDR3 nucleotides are TGCAGCGTTCGCCAACAGGGGGCTAACACTGAAGCTTTCTTT.

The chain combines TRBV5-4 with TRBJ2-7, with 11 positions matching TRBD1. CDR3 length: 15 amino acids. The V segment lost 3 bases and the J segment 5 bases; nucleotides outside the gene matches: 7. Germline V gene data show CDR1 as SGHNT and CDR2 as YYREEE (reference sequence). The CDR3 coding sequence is TGTGCCAGCAGCTCTGCCGGGGACAGGGGGAACGAGCAGTACTTC. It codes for CASSSAGDRGNEQYF.

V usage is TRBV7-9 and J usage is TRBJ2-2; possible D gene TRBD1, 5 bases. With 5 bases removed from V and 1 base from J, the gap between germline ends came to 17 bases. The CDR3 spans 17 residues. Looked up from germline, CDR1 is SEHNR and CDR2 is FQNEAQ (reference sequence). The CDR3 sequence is CASSRGRADLNTGELFF. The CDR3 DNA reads TGTGCCAGCAGCCGCGGCAGGGCGGATTTGAACACCGGGGAGCTGTTTTTT.

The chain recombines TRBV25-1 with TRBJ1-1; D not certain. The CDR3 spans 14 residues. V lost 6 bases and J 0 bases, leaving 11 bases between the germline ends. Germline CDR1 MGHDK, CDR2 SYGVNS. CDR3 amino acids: CASRPRWLNTEAFF. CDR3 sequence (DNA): TGTGCCAGCAGGCCACGGTGGTTGAACACTGAAGCTTTCTTT. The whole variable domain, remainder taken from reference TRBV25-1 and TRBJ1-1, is EADIYQTPRYLVIGTGKKITLECSQTMGHDKMYWYQQDPGMELHLIHYSYGVNSTEKGDLSSESTVSRIRTEHFPLTLESARPSHTSQYLCASRPRWLNTEAFFGQGTRLTVV.

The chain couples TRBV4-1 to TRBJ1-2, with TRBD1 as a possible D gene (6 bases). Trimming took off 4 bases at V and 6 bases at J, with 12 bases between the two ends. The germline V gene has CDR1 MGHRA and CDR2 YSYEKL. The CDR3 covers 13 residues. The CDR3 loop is CASSPTGYNGYTF. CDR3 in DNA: TGCGCCAGCAGCCCAACAGGGTACAATGGCTACACCTTC.

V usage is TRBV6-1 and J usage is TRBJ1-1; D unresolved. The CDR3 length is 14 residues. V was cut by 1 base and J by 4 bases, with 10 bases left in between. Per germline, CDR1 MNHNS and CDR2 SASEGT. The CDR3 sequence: CASSEVRYGTEAFF. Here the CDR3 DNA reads TGTGCCAGCAGTGAAGTTCGGTATGGCACTGAAGCTTTCTTT.

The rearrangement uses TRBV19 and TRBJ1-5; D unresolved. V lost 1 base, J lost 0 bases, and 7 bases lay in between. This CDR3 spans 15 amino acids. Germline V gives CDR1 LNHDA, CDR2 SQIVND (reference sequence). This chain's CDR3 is CASSIVQNSNQPQHF. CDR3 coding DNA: TGTGCCAGTAGTATAGTCCAGAATAGCAATCAGCCCCAGCATTTT.

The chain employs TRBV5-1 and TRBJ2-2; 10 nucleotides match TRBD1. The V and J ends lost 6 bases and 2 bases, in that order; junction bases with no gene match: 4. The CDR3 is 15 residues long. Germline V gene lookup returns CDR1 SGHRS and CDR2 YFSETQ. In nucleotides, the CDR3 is TGCGCCAGCAAAAGGGACAGGGGAAACACCGGGGAGCTGTTTTTT. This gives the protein CASKRDRGNTGELFF.